The rows below give T cell receptor beta chains drawn from one sample of a study of blood T cell repertoires in COVID-19. Measured with immunoSEQ multiplex PCR; TCRdb has only the in-frame clones, and not every one. The repertoire has 200,000 to 250,000 clones, about four fifths of them found once; the top ten carry about 2.4%. Sequencing used peripheral blood. The receptors derive from a woman aged 55-69 years with acute or convalescent COVID-19. Both conserved end residues are part of each CDR3. The order of the fields is J gene, V gene, clone size, D gene, CDR3 DNA, CDR3 protein. The D gene is left open where the match is weak. The size entry is marked missing in some rows and otherwise reads once, few, many or a size class.

TRBJ1-1 | TRBV5-4 | - | - | TGTGCCAGCAGCTTAGAACAGGTGGCGAGCACTGAAGCTTTCTTT | CASSLEQVASTEAFF
TRBJ1-2 | TRBV7-9 | few | TRBD1 | TGTGCCAGCAGCCCTCCGGGACAGGGAAATGATGGCTACACCTTC | CASSPPGQGNDGYTF
TRBJ2-3 | TRBV27 | - | - | TGTGCCAGCAGTTTAGGTACCGGGGACACAGATACGCAGTATTTT | CASSLGTGDTDTQYF
TRBJ1-2 | TRBV7-2 | - | - | TGTGCCAGCAGCTTAGACGAGCTATCTAACTATGGAGGCTACACCTTC | CASSLDELSNYGGYTF
TRBJ2-7 | TRBV6-5 | - | TRBD2 | TGTGCCAGCAGGGGGACTAGTAACGAGCAGTACTTC | CASRGTSNEQYF
TRBJ2-5 | TRBV7-8 | - | TRBD1 | TGTGCCAGCAGCCCAAACAGGGGAGAGACCCAGTACTTC | CASSPNRGETQYF
TRBJ2-3 | TRBV19 | - | TRBD2 | TGTGCCAGTAGTATAGTGGCTAGCGGGGGTAGCACAGATACGCAGTATTTT | CASSIVASGGSTDTQYF
TRBJ1-2 | TRBV4-2 | - | TRBD1 | TGTGCCAGCAGCCAACCCCGACAGGGGGCTAGCTATGGCTACACCTTC | CASSQPRQGASYGYTF
TRBJ1-1 | TRBV29-1 | - | TRBD1 | TGCAGCGCTGGGACAGCCACTGAAGCTTTCTTT | CSAGTATEAFF
TRBJ2-1 | TRBV3-1/TRBV3-2 | few | - | TGTGCCAGCAGCCAGCCCAGCGGGGCGGGACATACCAATGAGCAGTTCTTC | CASSQPSGAGHTNEQFF
TRBJ2-2 | TRBV5-1 | - | - | TGCGCCAGCAGCTTGGTTTCAGGGGCCAGCACCGGGGAGCTGTTTTTT | CASSLVSGASTGELFF
TRBJ2-2 | TRBV12-3/TRBV12-4 | - | - | TGTGCCAGCAGTTGGCAGGGTTTCGGGGAGCTGTTTTTT | CASSWQGFGELFF
TRBJ2-3 | TRBV5-6 | - | - | TGTGCCAGCAGCTTGATCGGGGGTGATACAGATACGCAGTATTTT | CASSLIGGDTDTQYF
TRBJ2-7 | TRBV19 | few | - | TGTGCCAGTAGTATATTCGGCCGACCTAGCTACGAGCAGTACTTC | CASSIFGRPSYEQYF
TRBJ2-1 | TRBV2 | - | - | TGTGCCAGCAGTGCATACAATGAGCAGTTCTTC | CASSAYNEQFF
TRBJ2-1 | TRBV9 | - | TRBD2 | TGTGCCAGCAGCCTTAGAGCTGGACTAGCGGGGCCCTTTTACTACAATGAGCAGTTCTTC | CASSLRAGLAGPFYYNEQFF
TRBJ2-3 | TRBV9 | - | TRBD2 | TGTGCCAGCAGCGGAGGGACTAGCGGAATCACAGATACGCAGTATTTT | CASSGGTSGITDTQYF
TRBJ1-2 | TRBV7-9 | - | - | TGTGCCAGCAGCTTAGCGATCGGAGATGGCTACACCTTC | CASSLAIGDGYTF
TRBJ2-3 | TRBV7-9 | - | - | TGTGCCAGCAGCCTGGGCTTTAATGCGCAGTATTTT | CASSLGFNAQYF
TRBJ1-5 | TRBV6-5 | - | - | TGTGCCAGCACCCCGCGCCAGGGCAATCAGCCCCAGCATTTT | CASTPRQGNQPQHF
TRBJ1-1 | TRBV30 | once | - | TGTGCCTACAGGACCGGCAAGTGGAACACTGAAGCTTTCTTT | CAYRTGKWNTEAFF
TRBJ1-1 | TRBV4-1 | few | - | TGCGCCAGCAGCCAAGATCTTGCAGGGGATCAACCCATTCACGCTGAAGCTTTCTTT | CASSQDLAGDQPIHAEAFF
TRBJ2-1 | TRBV4-2 | - | TRBD2 | TGTGCCAGCAGCCAAGTCGCTAGCGGGGGGCACAATGAGCAGTTCTTC | CASSQVASGGHNEQFF
TRBJ2-5 | TRBV5-5 | - | - | TGTGCCAGCAGCTTGGGGGGCGGTGAGACCCAGTACTTC | CASSLGGGETQYF